The next 4 T cell receptor beta chains were all read from a single sample in a study of shared clonotypes between healthy human individuals. Data came from immunoSEQ multiplex PCR; TCRdb stores just in-frame clones and leaves some out. The sample carries about 470,000 clones, 70% to 80% recorded once. The sequenced sample was PBMCs. These receptors all stem from a woman aged 40 to 49 in good health. Some clones in this sample may be carry-over from other donors' samples.

The CDR3 DNA is TGTGCCAGCAGTTACTCGCGGATTTCTAGCACAGATACGCAGTATTTT. Protein sequence: CASSYSRISSTDTQYF. The chain has TRBV6-5 and TRBJ2-3, with D uncertain. CDR1 and CDR2 (germline): MNHEY, SVGAGI. CDR3 length: 16 residues. V was cut by 0 bases and J by 0 bases, with 10 bases left in between.

The chain is built from TRBV9 and TRBJ2-3, with 8 bases matching TRBD2. This CDR3 comprises 17 residues. Germline CDR1 SGDLS, CDR2 YYNGEE. The V segment lost 2 bases and the J segment 3 bases; nucleotides outside the gene matches: 11. The CDR3 coding sequence is TGTGCCAGCAGCGTCACGGGACTAGATGTGAAAACAGATACGCAGTATTTT. The encoded protein is CASSVTGLDVKTDTQYF.

This clone was detected ten times or more. The chain links TRBV2 to TRBJ1-2; D gene unclear. The ends were cut back, 4 bases at V and 2 bases at J, with 14 bases in the middle. The CDR3 totals 15 residues. Per the germline V gene, CDR1 is SNHLY and CDR2 is FYNNEI. CDR3 region: CASSVLAGSNYGYTF. In DNA, the CDR3 is TGTGCCAGCAGTGTTTTGGCGGGCAGCAACTATGGCTACACCTTC. Looking up the rest from reference TRBV2 and TRBJ1-2 gives the full variable domain: EPEVTQTPSHQVTQMGQEVILRCVPISNHLYFYWYRQILGQKVEFLVSFYNNEISEKSEIFDDQFSVERPDGSNFTLKIRSTKLEDSAMYFCASSVLAGSNYGYTFGSGTRLTVV.

The rearrangement uses TRBV7-9 and TRBJ2-5; TRBD1 aligns across 10 bases. Germline CDR1 is SEHNR and CDR2 is FQNEAQ (reference sequence). The CDR3 contains 16 residues. Trimming took 1 base from V and 3 from J; bases not matched to a gene: 5. The CDR3 here is CASSLGTGGMEETQYF. In DNA form, the CDR3 reads TGTGCCAGCAGCTTAGGGACAGGGGGTATGGAAGAGACCCAGTACTTC.